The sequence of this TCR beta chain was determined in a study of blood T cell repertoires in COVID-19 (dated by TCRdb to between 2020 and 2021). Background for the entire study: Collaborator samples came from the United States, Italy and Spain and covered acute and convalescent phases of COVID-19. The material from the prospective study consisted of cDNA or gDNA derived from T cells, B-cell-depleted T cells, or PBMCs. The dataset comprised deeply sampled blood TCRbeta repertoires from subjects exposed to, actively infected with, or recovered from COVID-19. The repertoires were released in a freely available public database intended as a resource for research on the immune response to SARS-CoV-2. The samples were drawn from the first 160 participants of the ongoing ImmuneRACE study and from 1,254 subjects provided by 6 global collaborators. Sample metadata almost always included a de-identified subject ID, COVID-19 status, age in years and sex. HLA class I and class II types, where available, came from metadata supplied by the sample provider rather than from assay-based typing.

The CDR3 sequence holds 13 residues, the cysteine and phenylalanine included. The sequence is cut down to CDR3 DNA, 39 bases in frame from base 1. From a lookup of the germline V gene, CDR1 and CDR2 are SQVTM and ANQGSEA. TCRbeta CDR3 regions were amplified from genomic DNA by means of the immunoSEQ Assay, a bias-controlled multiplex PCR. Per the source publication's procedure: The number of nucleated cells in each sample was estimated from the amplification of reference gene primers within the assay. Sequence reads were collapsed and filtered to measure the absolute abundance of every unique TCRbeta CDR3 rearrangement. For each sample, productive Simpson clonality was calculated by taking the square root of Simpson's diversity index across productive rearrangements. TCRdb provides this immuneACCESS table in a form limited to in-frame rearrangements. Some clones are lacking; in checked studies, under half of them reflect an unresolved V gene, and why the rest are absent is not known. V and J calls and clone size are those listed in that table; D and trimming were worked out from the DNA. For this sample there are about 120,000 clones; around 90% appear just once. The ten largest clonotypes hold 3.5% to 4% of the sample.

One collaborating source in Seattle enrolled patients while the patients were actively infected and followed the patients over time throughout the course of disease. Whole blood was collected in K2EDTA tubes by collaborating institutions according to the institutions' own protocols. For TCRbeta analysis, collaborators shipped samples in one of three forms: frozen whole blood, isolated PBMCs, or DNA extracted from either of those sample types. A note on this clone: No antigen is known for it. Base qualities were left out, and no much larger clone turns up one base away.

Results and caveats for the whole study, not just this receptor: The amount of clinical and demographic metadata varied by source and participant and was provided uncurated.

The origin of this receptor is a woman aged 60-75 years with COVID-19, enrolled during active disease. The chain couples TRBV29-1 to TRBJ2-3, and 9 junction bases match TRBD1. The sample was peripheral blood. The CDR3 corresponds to CTTPGTGTDTQYF. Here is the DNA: TGCACCACTCCTGGGACAGGGACAGATACGCAGTATTTT.